The 19 T cell receptor beta chains reported below all come from one sample, sequenced in a study of T cell responses to AZD1222 COVID-19 vaccine. Some clones are missing from TCRdb's copy, which holds only in-frame ones; the method was immunoSEQ multiplex PCR. The repertoire has around 130,000 clones, 90% to 95% of them found once; the top ten carry around 2.8%. The material sequenced was peripheral blood, taken on day 0 of AZD1222 vaccination. All receptors derive from an adult in good health.

The rearrangement uses TRBV3-1 (or the pseudogene TRBV3-2) and TRBJ2-1; D may be TRBD1 (6 bases). Trimming shortened V by 4 bases and J by 4 bases, and 8 bases separated the two germline ends. This CDR3 spans 13 amino acids. Germline CDR1 reads LGHDT; CDR2 reads YNNKEL (reference sequence). CDR3 protein: CASSPQGYNEQFF. In nucleotides, the CDR3 is TGTGCCAGCAGCCCACAGGGATACAATGAGCAGTTCTTC.

The chain combines TRBV27 with TRBJ1-5; D not certain. This CDR3 is 16 amino acids long. V was trimmed by 6 bases and J by 0 bases, leaving 15 bases between them. Germline V gives CDR1 MNHEY, CDR2 SMNVEV (reference sequence). This CDR3 is CASRSGSPNSNQPQHF. CDR3 bases: TGTGCCAGCAGATCGGGTAGTCCTAATAGCAATCAGCCCCAGCATTTT.

This chain uses TRBV18 with TRBJ2-1, with D possibly TRBD2 on 6 matching bases. Trimming took 6 bases from V and 7 from J, leaving 19 bases between them. The CDR3 length is 15 residues. Germline V gives CDR1 KGHSH, CDR2 LQKENI. This CDR3 is CASSEAGSPMNEQFF. CDR3 nucleotides: TGTGCCAGCTCTGAGGCGGGAAGCCCTATGAATGAGCAGTTCTTC. Full variable domain (outside the CDR3, taken from reference TRBV18 and TRBJ2-1): NAGVMQNPRHLVRRRGQEARLRCSPMKGHSHVYWYRQLPEEGLKFMVYLQKENIIDESGMPKERFSAEFPKEGPSILRIQQVVRGDSAAYFCASSEAGSPMNEQFFGPGTRLTVL.

The V gene is TRBV5-1, the J gene TRBJ1-3; D gene uncertain. The CDR3 spans 15 residues. CDR1 is SGHRS, CDR2 YFSETQ, per germline. The V and J ends lost 0 bases and 8 bases respectively, with 15 bases between them. CDR3: CASSLGHPPRDTIYF. In nucleotides, the CDR3 is TGCGCCAGCAGCTTGGGACACCCCCCTCGGGACACCATATATTTT.

This clone was detected only a few times. The V gene is TRBV12-3 or TRBV12-4, the J gene TRBJ1-5; D gene uncertain. This CDR3 region has 13 residues. The V end lost 3 bases, the J end lost 9 bases, and 12 bases lay between the germline ends. CDR3 region: CASSLHGRGPQHF. CDR3 DNA sequence: TGTGCCAGCAGTTTGCATGGGAGAGGGCCCCAGCATTTT.

This sequence joins TRBV19 and TRBJ2-2; D is perhaps TRBD1 or TRBD2 (6 bases each). CDR3 length: 15 amino acids. Germline V gene data show CDR1 as LNHDA and CDR2 as SQIVND (reference sequence). With 6 bases removed from V and 1 base from J, the gap between germline ends came to 12 bases. The CDR3 DNA reads TGTGCCAGTAGATGGGGGGCAGGGAACACCGGGGAGCTGTTTTTT. Its translation is CASRWGAGNTGELFF.

The genes are TRBV28 and TRBJ1-1; D gene ambiguous. Trimming removed 8 bases from V and 1 base from J, with 17 bases in between. This CDR3 contains 15 residues. Germline loops: CDR1 MDHEN, CDR2 SYDVKM. As DNA, the CDR3 is TGTGCCAGCCTGCCACAGCTCGAGAAGAACACTGAAGCTTTCTTT. It specifies CASLPQLEKNTEAFF.

The J gene is TRBJ1-2, the V gene TRBV4-1; tentative D call: TRBD1 (6 bases). Trimming cost V 1 base and J 4 bases, with 10 bases left between them. CDR3 size: 14 residues. Germline CDR1 and CDR2: MGHRA and YSYEKL. In DNA form, the CDR3 reads TGCGCCAGCAGCCAAGTGAGGGGGGGCTATGGCTACACCTTC. As protein: CASSQVRGGYGYTF.

The gene calls are TRBV11-2 and TRBJ1-2; D uncertain. V shed 0 bases and J shed 8 bases, with 7 bases lying between them. The CDR3 length is 12 residues. In germline, CDR1 is SGHAT, CDR2 FQNNGV. This CDR3 reads CASSLDARGYTF. In DNA form, the CDR3 reads TGTGCCAGCAGCTTAGATGCTCGGGGCTACACCTTC.

The chain is built from TRBV3-1 (or the pseudogene TRBV3-2) and TRBJ2-7; D remains unclear. The CDR3 covers 15 residues. Looked up from germline, CDR1 is LGHDT and CDR2 is YNNKEL (reference sequence). Trimming removed 0 bases at V and 9 bases at J, with 18 bases between. The CDR3 loop reads CASSQDVVEVRGQYF. The CDR3 coding sequence is TGTGCCAGCAGCCAAGATGTAGTAGAAGTACGAGGGCAGTACTTC.

V gene TRBV4-1 combines with J gene TRBJ1-3; TRBD1 is a possible D gene (6 bases). Trimming stripped 0 bases from V and 8 bases from J, with 17 bases between. Germline CDR1 and CDR2: MGHRA and YSYEKL. The CDR3 extends over 16 amino acids. The CDR3 DNA reads as TGCGCCAGCAGCCAAGACGTGTCCCGGGGGCGGGACACCATATATTTT. It encodes CASSQDVSRGRDTIYF.

This clone was picked up one time. The chain joins TRBV5-1 to TRBJ2-7; D might be TRBD2 (5 bases). Germline CDR1 reads SGHRS; CDR2 reads YFSETQ. The CDR3 has 16 residues. Trimming pared 2 bases from V and 2 bases from J, leaving 17 bases between. CDR3 DNA sequence: TGCGCCAGCAGCTTCAATCCAGCGGCCCAGACCTACGAGCAGTACTTC. It is translated as CASSFNPAAQTYEQYF.

This chain joins TRBV5-1 and TRBJ2-1, with 9 bases fitting TRBD2. CDR1 is SGHRS and CDR2 is YFSETQ in the germline V gene. V lost 4 bases and J lost 4; bases outside the gene matches: 9. This CDR3 spans 16 amino acids. The CDR3 region is CASSRRLAELYNEQFF. The CDR3 bases are TGCGCCAGCAGCCGGAGACTAGCGGAATTATACAATGAGCAGTTCTTC.

The gene calls are TRBV30 and TRBJ2-7; tentative D call: TRBD2 (7 bases). Trimming left V 1 base short and J 12 bases short, with 19 bases between. The CDR3 is 13 amino acids. Germline values: CDR1 GTSNPN, CDR2 SVGIG (reference sequence). As DNA, the CDR3 is TGTGCCTGGAGTGGGACAGTGGGGGGGCGGCTGTACTTC. It specifies CAWSGTVGGRLYF.

The rearrangement joins TRBV27 to TRBJ1-1; the D gene is possibly TRBD1 (5 bases). V was clipped by 4 bases and J by 6 bases, with 12 bases between them. The CDR3 runs 13 residues. Germline V gene lookup returns CDR1 MNHEY and CDR2 SMNVEV (reference sequence). The CDR3 region is CASSSGRGAEAFF. CDR3 DNA: TGTGCCAGCAGTTCGGGACGGGGCGCTGAAGCTTTCTTT.

This clone was counted only a few times. The J gene is TRBJ2-3, the V gene TRBV14; TRBD1 agrees at 7 bases. The CDR3 totals 15 residues. Germline CDR1 SGHDN, CDR2 FVKESK. Losses at the gene ends were 1 base for V and 2 bases for J; bases not matched to a gene: 3. In DNA, the CDR3 is TGTGCCAGCAGCCAAGCTACAGGGGTCACAGATACGCAGTATTTT. Protein sequence: CASSQATGVTDTQYF.

The chain carries TRBV18 and TRBJ1-1, with 7 bases fitting TRBD1. Germline V gene lookup returns CDR1 KGHSH and CDR2 LQKENI. After removal of 3 bases from V and 0 bases from J, the junction contained 13 bases not matched to a gene. This CDR3 has 18 amino acids. In DNA, the CDR3 is TGTGCCAGCTCACCTAACGACGGGACAGAGATAATGAACACTGAAGCTTTCTTT. It yields the protein CASSPNDGTEIMNTEAFF.

The chain has TRBV29-1 and TRBJ1-3; D ambiguous. CDR3 length: 12 residues. Germline loops: CDR1 SQVTM, CDR2 ANQGSEA. V lost 2 bases and J lost 4, with 6 bases in between. This CDR3 is CSVENNGNTIYF. The CDR3 DNA is TGCAGCGTTGAAAACAACGGAAACACCATATATTTT.

This chain connects TRBV10-1 to TRBJ2-3, with D possibly being TRBD1 or TRBD2 (5 bases each). The CDR3 contains 17 residues. The germline V gene encodes CDR1 WNHNN and CDR2 SYGVQD (reference sequence). V gave up 4 bases and J gave up 4 bases, with 21 bases separating them. CDR3 DNA: TGCGCCAGCAGTGGATCCCGTCGGGGAAGAGGGGCAGATACGCAGTATTTT. Residues: CASSGSRRGRGADTQYF.